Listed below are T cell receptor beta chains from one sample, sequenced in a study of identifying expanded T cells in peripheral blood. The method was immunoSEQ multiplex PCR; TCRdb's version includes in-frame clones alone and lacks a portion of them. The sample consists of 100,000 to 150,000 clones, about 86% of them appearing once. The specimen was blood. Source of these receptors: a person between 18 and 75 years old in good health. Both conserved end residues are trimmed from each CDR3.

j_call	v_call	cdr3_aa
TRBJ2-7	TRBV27	ASSLAGTYEQY
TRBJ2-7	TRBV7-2	ASSPGGDLSYEQY
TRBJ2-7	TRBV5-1	ASSLEQPSYEQY
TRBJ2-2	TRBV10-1	ASSRTPNTGELF
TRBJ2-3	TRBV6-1	ASRTVTDTQY
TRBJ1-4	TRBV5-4	ASSLNAASTNEKLF
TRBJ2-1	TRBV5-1	ASSLQGGEQF
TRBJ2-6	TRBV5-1	ASSLLASGANVLT
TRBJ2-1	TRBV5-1	ASRGTSGGQGQF
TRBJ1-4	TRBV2	ASSNQAGNEKLF
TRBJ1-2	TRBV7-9	ASSLGAGPNYGYT
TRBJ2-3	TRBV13	ASSFGLAGGTPRSTDTQY
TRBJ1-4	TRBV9	ASSLRQGLTNEKLF
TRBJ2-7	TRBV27	ASSTHGAYEQY
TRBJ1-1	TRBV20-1	SARDSNAAF
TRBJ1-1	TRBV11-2	ASSLDKEGDTEAF
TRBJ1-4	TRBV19	ASTRGILTNEKLF
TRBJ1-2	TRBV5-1	ASSPDQSYGYT
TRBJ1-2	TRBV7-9	ASSRNDFGYGYT
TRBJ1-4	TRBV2	ATEERNEKLF
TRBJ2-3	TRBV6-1	ASSEADGTDTQY
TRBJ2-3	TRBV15	ATSSLVGSYTQY
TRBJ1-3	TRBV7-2	ASSLAFQSGNTIY
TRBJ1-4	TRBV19	ASSIDPGTNEKLF